The 15 T cell receptor beta chains given below trace back to one sample, sequenced in a study of metastatic and nonmetastatic thyroid tumors. Not a single patient had been given any form of treatment at any point before undergoing thyroid surgery. TCRdb re-analyzed the PCR reads using MiXCR. The top ten clones hold 3.6% of a sample with about 92,000 clones, 15% of them seen once. Material for sequencing was blood. The receptors were gathered from a female donor with papillary thyroid cancer or a benign thyroid nodule (not recorded which). Some clones in this sample may be carry-over from other donors' samples.

This clone was seen a handful of times. The chain employs TRBV5-4 and TRBJ2-3; 8 bases match TRBD2. V dropped 0 bases and J dropped 2; count of bases not matched to a gene: 5. From germline, CDR1 is SGHNT and CDR2 YYREEE (reference sequence). The CDR3 is 16 amino acids. This CDR3 reads CASSLGSGGYTDTQYF. DNA for the CDR3: TGTGCCAGCAGCTTGGGAAGCGGGGGATACACAGATACGCAGTATTTT.

This clone was counted ten times or more. V is TRBV2 and J is TRBJ2-7; 7 bases agree with TRBD1. This CDR3 contains 17 residues. Germline CDR1 reads SNHLY; CDR2 reads FYNNEI. The ends lost 2 bases at V and 2 bases at J; junction bases unmatched: 12. The CDR3 bases are TGTGCCAGCAGTGAAAGTAGCCAGGGGGTCTCTACCTACGAGCAGTACTTC. Its translation: CASSESSQGVSTYEQYF. The variable domain in full, completed from reference TRBV2 and TRBJ2-7, reads EPEVTQTPSHQVTQMGQEVILRCVPISNHLYFYWYRQILGQKVEFLVSFYNNEISEKSEIFDDQFSVERPDGSNFTLKIRSTKLEDSAMYFCASSESSQGVSTYEQYFGPGTRLTVT.

This sequence joins TRBV29-1 and TRBJ1-2; 7 bases are a match to TRBD1. The CDR3 loop spans 13 amino acids. V was clipped by 3 bases and J by 6 bases; unmatched bases: 7. The germline gives CDR1 SQVTM, CDR2 ANQGSEA. CDR3 region: CSVDDRVDDGYTF. As DNA, the CDR3 is TGCAGCGTTGATGACAGGGTAGACGATGGCTACACCTTC.

This clone was counted many times. Different DNA sequences within this sample yield the same CDR3. The chain combines TRBV9 with TRBJ2-7; possible D gene TRBD2, 6 bases. V lost 6 bases and J lost 7, with 20 bases in between. The germline V gene has CDR1 SGDLS and CDR2 YYNGEE. This CDR3 spans 14 amino acids. CDR3 bases: TGTGCCAGCAATCCGGGGGAATACCTGGGGGAGCAGTACTTC. Protein: CASNPGEYLGEQYF.

This clone was counted only a few times. The junction and the germline gene differ at one end; a read error may be behind it. The chain uses TRBV28 and TRBJ2-7; perhaps D is TRBD1 or TRBD2 (5 bases each). The CDR3 is 12 amino acids. The germline CDR1 and CDR2 sequences are MDHEN and SYDVKM. Here the CDR3 DNA reads TGTGCCAGCAGTTTCGGGGCGTACGAGAAGTACTTC. Translated: CASSFGAYEKYF.

This clone has a count of ten or more. The V call is TRBV14, the J call TRBJ1-2; a possible D gene is TRBD1 (5 bases). CDR3 size: 18 residues. V lost 1 base to trimming and J lost 1 base, with 19 bases between them. Germline V gene data show CDR1 as SGHDN and CDR2 as FVKESK. CDR3 sequence reads: CASSQGLGRVVDNYGYTF. Written as DNA, the CDR3 is TGTGCCAGCAGCCAAGGTTTGGGCAGGGTGGTGGATAACTATGGCTACACCTTC.

This clone was picked up a small number of times. This may be a read error, as it is one base from a much larger clone. This rearrangement joins TRBV20-1 to TRBJ2-5; no clear D gene. V was clipped by 6 bases and J by 7 bases, with 15 bases between them. Germline values: CDR1 DFQATT, CDR2 SNEGSKA (reference sequence). This CDR3 has 12 amino acids. In DNA form, the CDR3 reads TGCAGTGCGGTGAGCGATTGGGGGACCCAGTACTTC. Encoded protein: CSAVSDWGTQYF.

The sample holds many counts of this clone. The J gene is TRBJ1-1, the V gene TRBV6-5; no clear D. The CDR3 runs to 14 residues. V was cut by 2 bases and J by 1 base, with 8 bases left in between. The germline CDR1 and CDR2 sequences are MNHEY and SVGAGI. The CDR3 loop reads CASSYQETNTEAFF. CDR3 in DNA: TGTGCCAGCAGTTACCAGGAGACGAACACTGAAGCTTTCTTT.

This clone was seen a single time. It may be a read error: a sequence one base away is much more abundant. The DNA for the CDR3 is TGTGCCAGCAGCCAAGGGTCGCAGGGCCACAATCAGCCCCAGCATTTT. This encodes CASSQGSQGHNQPQHF. This chain joins TRBV4-2 and TRBJ1-5; tentatively, D is TRBD1 (5 bases). CDR3 length: 16 residues. In germline, CDR1 is LGHNA, CDR2 YNFKEQ. Trimming pared 1 base from V and 3 bases from J, leaving 13 bases between.

This clone was recorded many times. V usage is TRBV4-1 and J usage is TRBJ1-6, with D perhaps matching TRBD1 (5 bases). V was trimmed by 0 bases and J by 6 bases, leaving 9 bases between them. From germline, CDR1 is MGHRA and CDR2 YSYEKL. This CDR3 spans 15 amino acids. CDR3: CASSQEGRTNSPLHF. CDR3 nucleotide sequence: TGCGCCAGCAGCCAAGAGGGGCGGACTAATTCACCCCTCCACTTT.

The chain couples TRBV7-8 to TRBJ2-2; D could derive from TRBD1 or TRBD2 (5 bases each). The germline V gene encodes CDR1 SGHVS and CDR2 FQNEAQ. The CDR3 is 18 residues long. The V gene lost 0 bases and the J gene lost 2 bases, with 16 bases spanning the gap. CDR3 nucleotide sequence: TGTGCCAGCAGCTTAGCGGGACCAGACTTCGCTAACACCGGGGAGCTGTTTTTT. Translation gives CASSLAGPDFANTGELFF.

This clone appeared many times. The CDR3 is CASSGTGNSGANVLTF. CDR3 nucleotide sequence: TGTGCCAGCAGCGGGACAGGGAACTCTGGGGCCAACGTCCTGACTTTC. The chain uses TRBV9 and TRBJ2-6; 8 nucleotides agree with TRBD1. The CDR3 extends over 16 amino acids. V was clipped by 3 bases and J by 0 bases; unmatched bases: 2. Germline loops: CDR1 SGDLS, CDR2 YYNGEE.

The chain uses TRBV20-1 and TRBJ1-2, with TRBD1 matching over 7 bases. This CDR3 has 14 amino acids. V lost 1 base to trimming and J lost 4 bases; unmatched junction nucleotides: 6. Germline CDR1 and CDR2: DFQATT and SNEGSKA (reference sequence). As DNA, the CDR3 is TGCAGTGCTAGAGTGTCCGGGACAGCCTATGGCTACACCTTC. This translates into CSARVSGTAYGYTF.

In this sample, this clone turned up many times. The chain employs TRBV27 and TRBJ2-7; D possibly corresponds to TRBD1 (6 bases). Between the trimmed V and J ends, which lost 2 bases and 1 base, there was a span of 12 bases. The CDR3 has 15 residues. The germline CDR1 and CDR2 sequences are MNHEY and SMNVEV (reference sequence). CDR3 sequence: CASSLLDRWSYEQYF. The CDR3 nucleotides are TGTGCCAGCAGTTTACTCGACAGGTGGTCCTACGAGCAGTACTTC.

This clone came up many times. The same CDR3 is also encoded by other DNA sequences in this sample. The V and J genes are TRBV20-1 and TRBJ2-2; a weak D match, TRBD2 (6 bases). V lost 1 base, J lost 4 bases, and 25 bases lay in between. The CDR3 runs 19 residues. Germline CDR1 is DFQATT and CDR2 is SNEGSKA (reference sequence). The CDR3 region is CSARVPGTVGVGGTGELFF. For the CDR3, the DNA is TGCAGTGCTAGAGTTCCGGGAACAGTCGGGGTGGGGGGCACCGGGGAGCTGTTTTTT.